Presented here are 5 T cell receptor beta chains from one specimen sequenced in a study of shared clonotypes between healthy human individuals. The repertoire was sequenced with immunoSEQ multiplex PCR; TCRdb's copy has only in-frame clones and lacks some. This sample has roughly 2.4 million clones, with approximately 94% found just once. The sequencing sample was made of naive CD4+ T cells sorted from blood. This sample's subset: CD45RA+ positively selected. All receptors come from a man younger than 35 in good health.

This chain uses TRBV5-4 with TRBJ1-4; no clear D. Per the germline V gene, CDR1 is SGHNT and CDR2 is YYREEE (reference sequence). V lost 3 bases, J lost 4 bases, and 19 bases lay in between. This CDR3 region has 17 residues. In DNA, the CDR3 is TGTGCCAGCAGCTCCGCCGGGAACAAAGTCAATAATGAAAAACTGTTTTTT. Protein: CASSSAGNKVNNEKLFF.

The chain carries TRBV11-1 and TRBJ2-7; TRBD1 is a possible D gene (6 bases). In germline, CDR1 is SGHAT, CDR2 FQDESV (reference sequence). V was clipped by 5 bases and J by 2 bases, with 13 bases between them. This CDR3 spans 14 amino acids. CDR3 loop: CASSRREGAYEQYF. DNA for the CDR3: TGTGCCAGCAGCCGCCGTGAGGGGGCCTACGAGCAGTACTTC.

The chain carries TRBV11-2 and TRBJ2-3; D call uncertain. Germline loops: CDR1 SGHAT, CDR2 FQNNGV. V gave up 1 base and J gave up 5 bases, with 7 bases separating them. CDR3 length: 13 amino acids. CDR3 DNA: TGTGCCAGCAGCTTAGCTGGGGTAGATACGCAGTATTTT. This translates into CASSLAGVDTQYF. The variable domain in full, completed from reference TRBV11-2 and TRBJ2-3, reads EAGVAQSPRYKIIEKRQSVAFWCNPISGHATLYWYQQILGQGPKLLIQFQNNGVVDDSQLPKDRFSAERLKGVDSTLKIQPAKLEDSAVYLCASSLAGVDTQYFGPGTRLTVL.

The chain is built from TRBV28 and TRBJ1-5; 8 bases are a match to TRBD1. This CDR3 region has 18 residues. Per germline, CDR1 MDHEN and CDR2 SYDVKM. The junction had 12 bases not matched to a gene; V was cut back by 5 bases and J by 0 bases. Here the CDR3 reads CASSPGGYKAYSNQPQHF. CDR3 nucleotide sequence: TGTGCCAGCAGTCCAGGGGGCTACAAAGCCTATAGCAATCAGCCCCAGCATTTT.

As regards this clone: In the same sample, other DNA sequences code for this CDR3. The chain uses TRBV18 and TRBJ2-2; D ambiguous. This CDR3 region has 16 residues. The germline gives CDR1 KGHSH, CDR2 LQKENI. V was pared by 2 bases and J by 0 bases, with 10 bases between. The CDR3 DNA follows: TGTGCCAGCTCACCAAGAGTAGGAGCGAACACCGGGGAGCTGTTTTTT. Protein product: CASSPRVGANTGELFF.